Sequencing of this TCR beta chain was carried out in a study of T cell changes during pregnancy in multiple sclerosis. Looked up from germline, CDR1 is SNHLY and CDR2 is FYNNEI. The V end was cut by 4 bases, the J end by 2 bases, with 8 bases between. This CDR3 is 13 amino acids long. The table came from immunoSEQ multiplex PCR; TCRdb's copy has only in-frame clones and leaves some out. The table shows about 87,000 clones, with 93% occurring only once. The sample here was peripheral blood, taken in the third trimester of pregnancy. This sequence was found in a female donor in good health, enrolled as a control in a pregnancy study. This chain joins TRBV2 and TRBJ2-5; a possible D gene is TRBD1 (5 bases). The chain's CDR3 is CASSGQIQETQYF. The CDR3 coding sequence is TGTGCCAGCAGTGGACAGATACAAGAGACCCAGTACTTC.